This T cell receptor beta chain was identified during a study of tumor-infiltrating lymphocytes in primary liver carcinoma. Across the study: Spanning 30 to 69 years of age, the patients were men and women. Stage T1-T3 N0M0 and a size of roughly 4.2 to 11 cm characterized the tumors. The study's findings and limits: Overlap between tumor regions exceeded overlap of tumor with adjacent tissue or blood.

Worth noting for this clonotype: The antigen is undetermined. A read error may account for a junction end that differs from germline.

Researchers generated TCR beta cDNA from about 450 ng of total RNA, relying on a constant-region primer. Nested multiplex PCR, run for three rounds with slightly modified ARM-PCR, yielded TCR beta libraries. The first two PCR rounds used TRBV1-TRBV30 primers with a Cbeta primer, nine to ten cycles each. Each CDR3 protein is one row after TCRdb ran MiXCR on the multiplex PCR reads. Of 110,000 or so distinct CDR3 sequences listed, roughly 80% are singletons. Between roughly 20 and 33 mg of unsorted bulk tissue served as the source from which RNA and DNA were co-extracted. This CDR3 has 16 amino acids. Germline CDR1 reads SGHRS; CDR2 reads YFSETQ.

Sequencing input: liver tumor tissue from sampling region 3. The subset denotes: tumor region T3, left-lateral pole. This TCR derives from a man in his forties or fifties with primary liver carcinoma and hepatitis B virus infection. The chain combines TRBV5-1 with TRBJ1-6; the D gene is possibly TRBD1 (5 bases). The CDR3 nucleotides read TGCGCCAGCAGCTTGGAAACCGCGGGGGTGAATACACCCCTCCATTTT. This translates into CASSLETAGVNTPLHF.